Each of the 7 T cell receptor beta chains below was sequenced from the same sample in a study of blood T cell repertoires in COVID-19. Assay: immunoSEQ multiplex PCR; the TCRdb copy retains only in-frame clones and omits some. The sample lists some 290,000 clones, about 86% occurring once. The source material was peripheral blood. The receptors stem from a woman between 25 and 40 years old with COVID-19, enrolled during active disease.

The chain has TRBV27 and TRBJ2-3; TRBD2 agrees at 14 bases. This CDR3 has 16 residues. V lost 6 bases to trimming and J lost 1 base; unmatched junction nucleotides: 3. Germline V CDR1 and CDR2: MNHEY, SMNVEV (reference sequence). The DNA for the CDR3 is TGTGCCAGCAGGGGGACTAGCGGGGGCCGCACAGATACGCAGTATTTT. It encodes CASRGTSGGRTDTQYF.

This clone was seen a few times. The chain uses TRBV2 and TRBJ2-1; a weak D match, TRBD2 (5 bases). This CDR3 has 11 amino acids. Germline V gene lookup returns CDR1 SNHLY and CDR2 FYNNEI. Trimming removed 8 bases from V and 10 bases from J, with 12 bases in between. The CDR3 is CASGEEVEQFF. CDR3 in DNA: TGTGCCAGCGGCGAGGAGGTGGAGCAGTTCTTC. The full variable domain, rest sourced from reference TRBV2 and TRBJ2-1, is EPEVTQTPSHQVTQMGQEVILRCVPISNHLYFYWYRQILGQKVEFLVSFYNNEISEKSEIFDDQFSVERPDGSNFTLKIRSTKLEDSAMYFCASGEEVEQFFGPGTRLTVL.

The rearrangement links TRBV27 to TRBJ1-2; tentatively, D is TRBD1 (6 bases). The CDR3 totals 12 residues. Germline values: CDR1 MNHEY, CDR2 SMNVEV (reference sequence). Trimming stripped 3 bases from V and 13 bases from J, with 15 bases between. In DNA, the CDR3 is TGTGCCAGCAGTTTCGTAGGGACAAGGGCCACCTTC. Its protein product is CASSFVGTRATF.

V is TRBV19 and J is TRBJ1-1, with TRBD1 matching 8 bases. CDR1 and CDR2 (germline): LNHDA, SQIVND (reference sequence). The CDR3 contains 13 residues. Trimming cost V 5 bases and J 6 bases; bases outside gene matches: 5. The CDR3 region is CASSVQGVSEAFF. The CDR3 DNA reads as TGTGCCAGTAGTGTACAGGGGGTTTCTGAAGCTTTCTTT.

The V call is TRBV2, the J call TRBJ2-6; tentatively, D is TRBD1 (6 bases). V was pared by 6 bases and J by 1 base, with 22 bases between. The germline V gene encodes CDR1 SNHLY and CDR2 FYNNEI. The CDR3 contains 19 residues. CDR3 bases: TGTGCCAGCAGCCTTATACAGGGACCAGTACCATCTGGGGCCAACGTCCTGACTTTC. Amino acid sequence: CASSLIQGPVPSGANVLTF.

The rearrangement links TRBV3-1 (or the pseudogene TRBV3-2) to TRBJ1-2; TRBD1 matches at 7 bases. The ends lost 4 bases at V and 4 bases at J; junction bases unmatched: 6. Germline CDR1 and CDR2: LGHDT and YNNKEL (reference sequence). The CDR3 has 14 amino acids. CDR3 sequence (DNA): TGTGCCAGCAGCCGCCTGGGACAGCTCTATGGCTACACCTTC. Translated, it gives CASSRLGQLYGYTF.

A remark on this clone: An end of the junction does not agree with germline; a read error may underlie this. The chain carries TRBV4-1 and TRBJ2-4, with D perhaps matching TRBD1 (8 bases). Per germline, CDR1 MGHRA and CDR2 YSYEKL. The CDR3 sequence is 15 residues long. The CDR3 nucleotides read TGCGCCAGCACCCAAGGGGGGGACAGGAGGGACATTCAGTACTTC. Encoded protein: CASTQGGDRRDIQYF.